This T cell receptor (beta chain) was found in a study of regulatory T cells in long-lasting Graves disease. In building TCR beta libraries, iRepertoire HTBI primers were used together with Arm-PCR of CDR3 regions. In TCRdb, the multiplex PCR reads were re-called with MiXCR into one record per CDR3 protein. The sample lists 600,000 to 800,000 distinct CDR3 sequences, roughly 30% seen once, with roughly 41% in the top ten. Time point indicated: persistent/refractory GD, antithyroid drugs over 5 years with positive TRAb. Construction of the TCR library relied on RNA isolated from PBMCs. This CDR3 has 12 amino acids. Per germline, CDR1 SQVTM and CDR2 ANQGSEA. V lost 6 bases to trimming and J lost 5 bases; unmatched junction nucleotides: 6.

Source: peripheral blood mononuclear cells (PBMCs), taken when the disease was refractory, from a patient treated with antithyroid drugs. This TCR came from a female donor with Graves disease. The V call is TRBV29-1, the J call TRBJ1-1; TRBD1 agrees at 7 bases. For the CDR3, the DNA is TGCAGCGTACTACAGGGGAGGACTGAAGCTTTCTTT. This sequence encodes CSVLQGRTEAFF.